One T cell receptor (beta chain) is described in this entry. The antigen is not known. This specimen comes from a study of identical twins. MiXCR, run by TCRdb on the 5' RACE reads, gives a single entry per CDR3 protein. The repertoire consists of around 340,000 distinct CDR3 sequences, with 12% occurring once and the leading ten covering 7.2%. The germline gives CDR1 LNHNV, CDR2 YYDKDF (reference sequence). CDR3 length: 16 residues. V gave up 4 bases and J gave up 4 bases; unmatched junction bases: 10. Study-wide results and caveats: Less excess twin sharing appeared in beta out-of-frame sequences.

This sample also belongs to another study, concerning yellow fever vaccine responses in identical twins. As that study records: Twin vaccine T cell responses reportedly seemed partly convergent, partly personalized.

This chain links TRBV15 with TRBJ2-1; 7 bases line up with TRBD1. Sequencing used CD8+ T cells sorted from blood. This TCR was recovered from a woman between 18 and 29 years old in good health. This chain's CDR3 is CATSNPRDRLYNEQFF. CDR3 in DNA: TGTGCCACCAGCAACCCCCGGGACAGACTTTACAATGAGCAGTTCTTC.